Shown below are 19 T cell receptor beta chains from a single sample sequenced in a study of vaccination and CD4 T cells after COVID-19. The treatment is: approximately 10-day PBMC culture with coronavirus spike peptide pools or control peptides (ViraFEST assay). During the years 2011-2018, before the COVID-19 pandemic, the unexposed donor's CD4+ T cells were collected. For these TCRs, the target antigens are not known. Sequenced with the Oncomine TCR Beta short-read assay was DNA taken from cultured CD4+ T cells. The source of extracted genomic DNA was cultured CD4+ T cells. TCRdb reprocessed the PCR reads via MiXCR and lists one record per CDR3 protein. The data show 7,000 to 9,000 distinct CDR3 sequences, over 30% seen once. The sample comprised CD4+ T cells from blood, cultured in vitro. The receptors were gathered from a human donor in good health.

The V gene is TRBV28, the J gene TRBJ1-6; possible D gene TRBD1, 5 bases. V was shortened by 5 bases and J by 6 bases, with 17 bases between the two germline ends. Germline values: CDR1 MDHEN, CDR2 SYDVKM. The CDR3 sequence is 16 residues long. The CDR3, as DNA: TGTGCCAGCAGTACCGACAGTGGAGGCGGTAATTCACCCCTCCACTTT. Protein: CASSTDSGGGNSPLHF.

This clonotype came up a few times. V is TRBV20-1 and J is TRBJ2-5; D is possibly TRBD2 (6 bases). This CDR3 spans 13 amino acids. Trimming stripped 6 bases from V and 5 bases from J, with 16 bases between. Germline V CDR1 and CDR2: DFQATT, SNEGSKA (reference sequence). The CDR3 region is CSAVEGRRETQYF. In DNA form, the CDR3 reads TGCAGTGCCGTGGAGGGGCGCCGGGAGACCCAGTACTTC.

The chain combines TRBV5-5 with TRBJ2-7, with TRBD1 matching over 9 bases. In germline, CDR1 is SGHKS, CDR2 YYEKEE (reference sequence). The CDR3 contains 15 residues. V lost 3 bases and J lost 5; bases outside the gene matches: 9. As DNA, the CDR3 is TGTGCCAGCAGCTCCTCGGGACAGGGTGGGGACGAGCAGTACTTC. This translates into CASSSSGQGGDEQYF.

This clonotype was observed a handful of times. The V gene is TRBV6-5, the J gene TRBJ1-2; 7 nucleotides line up with TRBD1. This CDR3 contains 16 residues. The germline gives CDR1 MNHEY, CDR2 SVGAGI. Trimming at V came to 0 bases and at J to 6 bases, leaving 10 bases not matched to a gene. The CDR3 DNA is TGTGCCAGCAGTTACTCGGTGGACTTGACAGGGCATGGCTACACCTTC. It specifies CASSYSVDLTGHGYTF.

This clonotype was observed a handful of times. This chain connects TRBV28 to TRBJ1-5, with a tentative D call TRBD1 (5 bases). The V gene's germline CDR1 is MDHEN and CDR2 SYDVKM. This CDR3 is 17 amino acids long. V was cut by 7 bases and J by 1 base, with 20 bases left in between. CDR3 residues: CASTPSRWGASNQPQHF. The CDR3 DNA reads TGTGCCAGCACCCCCTCCCGCTGGGGCGCGAGCAATCAGCCCCAGCATTTT.

This rearrangement joins TRBV19 to TRBJ2-1, with TRBD2 identical over 7 bases. Trimming removed 5 bases from V and 0 bases from J; junction bases left unmatched: 10. This CDR3 spans 17 amino acids. CDR1 is LNHDA, CDR2 SQIVND, per germline (reference sequence). The CDR3: CASSPMVSGPSYNEQFF. CDR3 sequence (DNA): TGTGCCAGTAGTCCAATGGTTAGCGGGCCCTCCTACAATGAGCAGTTCTTC.

CDR3 region: CASTAANTGELFF. DNA of the CDR3: TGTGCCAGCACAGCCGCGAACACCGGGGAGCTGTTTTTT. V and J are TRBV28 and TRBJ2-2; D ambiguous. The CDR3 runs 13 residues. V was shortened by 7 bases and J by 0 bases, with 6 bases between the two germline ends. Germline CDR1 reads MDHEN; CDR2 reads SYDVKM. The complete variable domain, with remaining parts taken from reference TRBV28 and TRBJ2-2, reads DVKVTQSSRYLVKRTGEKVFLECVQDMDHENMFWYRQDPGLGLRLIYFSYDVKMKEKGDIPEGYSVSREKKERFSLILESASTNQTSMYLCASTAANTGELFFGEGSRLTVL.

This sequence joins TRBV20-1 and TRBJ2-3; no clear D. The CDR3 is made up of 13 amino acids. CDR1 and CDR2 (germline): DFQATT, SNEGSKA (reference sequence). V lost 5 bases, J lost 6 bases, and 15 bases lay in between. This CDR3 reads CSADGGPSDTQYF. In DNA form, the CDR3 reads TGCAGTGCTGACGGTGGGCCGTCCGATACGCAGTATTTT.

This clonotype was counted only a few times. The V gene is TRBV29-1, the J gene TRBJ1-1, with D hard to call. The CDR3 loop spans 13 amino acids. V was cut by 6 bases and J by 3 bases, with 14 bases left in between. CDR1 SQVTM and CDR2 ANQGSEA come from the germline V gene. DNA of the CDR3: TGCAGCGTAGCGAATAGGAGTTACACTGAAGCTTTCTTT. Translation gives CSVANRSYTEAFF.

This chain links TRBV5-1 with TRBJ1-2; 8 positions match TRBD1. The germline gives CDR1 SGHRS, CDR2 YFSETQ. The trim removed 5 bases at V and 1 base at J, leaving 10 bases unmatched. This CDR3 has 16 amino acids. CDR3: CASREAGTGFNYGYTF. DNA of the CDR3: TGCGCCAGCAGGGAAGCCGGGACAGGATTTAACTATGGCTACACCTTC.

This sequence joins TRBV20-1 and TRBJ1-5; D perhaps matches TRBD1 (5 bases). Trimming shortened V by 6 bases and J by 2 bases, and 17 bases separated the two germline ends. Germline V gene sequence: CDR1 DFQATT, CDR2 SNEGSKA (reference sequence). This CDR3 is built from 15 residues. The CDR3 is CSADKGIVGNQPQHF. The CDR3 nucleotides are TGCAGTGCCGACAAGGGGATTGTGGGCAATCAGCCCCAGCATTTT.

This sequence joins TRBV7-2 and TRBJ2-1, with TRBD1 identical over 8 bases. The CDR3 consists of 18 residues. V gave up 2 bases and J gave up 6 bases; unmatched junction bases: 15. CDR1 SGHTA and CDR2 FQGNSA come from the germline V gene. CDR3 loop: CASSLPRTGPRLSNEQFF. The CDR3 DNA follows: TGTGCCAGCAGCTTACCGAGGACAGGGCCCCGACTGAGCAATGAGCAGTTCTTC.

This clonotype was seen only a few times. The V and J genes are TRBV28 and TRBJ1-1; the D gene is possibly TRBD1 (6 bases). The CDR3 extends over 17 amino acids. The V gene's germline CDR1 is MDHEN and CDR2 SYDVKM. V was pared by 5 bases and J by 4 bases, with 23 bases between. CDR3 amino acids: CASSLLLYRARGTEAFF. CDR3 nucleotides: TGTGCCAGCAGTCTACTCCTTTACAGGGCGAGGGGCACTGAAGCTTTCTTT. The full variable domain, with the rest looked up from reference TRBV28 and TRBJ1-1, is DVKVTQSSRYLVKRTGEKVFLECVQDMDHENMFWYRQDPGLGLRLIYFSYDVKMKEKGDIPEGYSVSREKKERFSLILESASTNQTSMYLCASSLLLYRARGTEAFFGQGTRLTVV.

The CDR3 sequence is CASSSFGTVDYGYTF. The CDR3 bases are TGTGCCAGCAGTTCCTTCGGCACCGTCGACTATGGCTACACCTTC. The chain has TRBV28 and TRBJ1-2; D is unresolved. Between the trimmed V and J ends, which lost 4 bases and 3 bases, there was a span of 15 bases. The CDR3 extends over 15 amino acids. The germline gives CDR1 MDHEN, CDR2 SYDVKM.

V is TRBV6-1 and J is TRBJ2-7; the match to TRBD1 covers 10 bases. CDR1 and CDR2 from the germline V gene are MNHNS and SASEGT. The CDR3 runs to 15 residues. The V segment lost 5 bases and the J segment 4 bases; nucleotides outside the gene matches: 8. The CDR3 sequence: CASSPQTGGYYEQYF. The CDR3 bases are TGTGCCAGCAGTCCACAGACAGGGGGCTATTACGAGCAGTACTTC.

Comments on this clonotype: One end of the junction is discordant with germline, which a read error may explain. The chain carries TRBV20-1 and TRBJ2-1, with D uncertain. This CDR3 contains 17 residues. CDR1 is DFQATT, CDR2 SNEGSKA, per germline (reference sequence). CDR3 nucleotide sequence: TGCAGTGCTCGAGACTCTCCCCGACGAAGCTCCTACAATGAGCAGTTCTTC. Its protein is CSARDSPRRSSYNEQFF.

This chain connects TRBV20-1 to TRBJ2-1, with D unclear. Per germline, CDR1 DFQATT and CDR2 SNEGSKA (reference sequence). V lost 8 bases and J 4 bases, leaving 12 bases between the germline ends. The CDR3 length is 12 residues. Written as DNA, the CDR3 is TGCAGTTTACTTACGGAATACAATGAGCAGTTCTTC. Protein product: CSLLTEYNEQFF.

This clonotype turned up a few times. This chain joins TRBV5-1 and TRBJ1-2; 8 positions agree with TRBD1. Trimming cost V 0 bases and J 8 bases; bases outside gene matches: 9. The CDR3 loop spans 15 amino acids. CDR1 is SGHRS, CDR2 YFSETQ, per germline. The CDR3 region is CASSLVGDRMEGYTF. As DNA, the CDR3 is TGCGCCAGCAGCTTGGTGGGGGACAGGATGGAGGGCTACACCTTC.

This clonotype was observed a handful of times. This chain links TRBV28 with TRBJ2-1; no reliable D call. CDR3 length: 13 amino acids. The germline V gene has CDR1 MDHEN and CDR2 SYDVKM. With 6 bases removed from V and 7 bases from J, the gap between germline ends came to 13 bases. CDR3 residues: CASSSGQWNEQFF. The CDR3 nucleotides read TGTGCCAGCAGCTCCGGCCAGTGGAATGAGCAGTTCTTC. Full variable domain (outside the CDR3, taken from reference TRBV28 and TRBJ2-1): DVKVTQSSRYLVKRTGEKVFLECVQDMDHENMFWYRQDPGLGLRLIYFSYDVKMKEKGDIPEGYSVSREKKERFSLILESASTNQTSMYLCASSSGQWNEQFFGPGTRLTVL.